The entry that follows covers one T cell receptor beta chain sequence. The record originates from a study of blood T cells in healthy people across ages. With a J-beta primer mix and a sample-barcoded 5' primer, a second PCR ran 7 to 11 cycles. In TCRdb, the 5' RACE reads were re-called with MiXCR into one record per CDR3 protein. The sample records some 780,000 distinct CDR3 sequences, 56% being singletons. Each sample provided at least 6 micrograms of extracted total RNA. Germline assignment: CDR1 SGHDN and CDR2 FVKESK. V dropped 1 base and J dropped 1; count of bases not matched to a gene: 9. The CDR3 loop spans 17 amino acids.

The sequenced sample consisted of blood. This TCR was sampled from a man aged 40-49 years in good health. V and J are TRBV14 and TRBJ1-2, with 7 bases lining up with TRBD1. CDR3 in amino acids: CASSQGYRGGINYGYTF. The CDR3 bases are TGTGCCAGCAGCCAAGGATACAGGGGAGGAATTAACTATGGCTACACCTTC.